A single TCR beta chain is shown here with its context. The sample carries other DNA sequences with the same CDR3. Authors' methods: Quantification of nucleated cells was approximated via reference gene primer amplification. Only in-frame clones appear in the TCRdb table, and some are missing; sequencing was by immunoSEQ multiplex PCR. Clone size and the V and J calls come from that table; the DNA yielded D and trimming. The sample contains approximately 300,000 clones, 80% to 90% of which appear only once. The data were taken from a study of blood T cell repertoires in COVID-19. In the study overall: Researchers got acute and convalescent COVID-19 samples from the United States, Italy and Spain. PBMCs, B-cell-depleted T cells, or T cells provided the cDNA or gDNA that made up the material.

Per germline, CDR1 SGHRS and CDR2 YFSETQ. The CDR3 is made up of 14 amino acids. J was trimmed by 7 bases and V by 2 bases; bases with no gene match: 5. The rearrangement links TRBV5-1 to TRBJ1-5, with 8 positions matching TRBD1. The source material was peripheral blood. The sequence was obtained from a woman aged 35 to 49 with acute or convalescent COVID-19. CDR3 sequence: CASSFGQGGQPQHF. The CDR3 DNA reads as TGCGCCAGCAGCTTCGGACAGGGAGGGCAGCCCCAGCATTTT.